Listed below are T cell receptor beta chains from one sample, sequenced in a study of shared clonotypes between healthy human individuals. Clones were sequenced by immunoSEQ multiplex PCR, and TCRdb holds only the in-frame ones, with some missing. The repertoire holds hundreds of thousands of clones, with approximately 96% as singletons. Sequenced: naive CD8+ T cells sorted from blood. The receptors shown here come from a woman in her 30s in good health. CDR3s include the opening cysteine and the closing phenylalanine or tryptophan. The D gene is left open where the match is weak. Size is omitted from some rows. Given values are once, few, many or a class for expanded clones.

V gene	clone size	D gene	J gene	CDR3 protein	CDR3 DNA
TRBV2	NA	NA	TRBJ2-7	CASRADPGIYEQYF	TGTGCCAGCAGAGCAGATCCCGGGATCTACGAGCAGTACTTC
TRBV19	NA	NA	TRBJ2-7	CASSMLDSIYEQYF	TGTGCCAGTAGTATGTTGGACAGTATCTACGAGCAGTACTTC
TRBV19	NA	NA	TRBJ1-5	CASKTTGGGNQPQHF	TGTGCCAGTAAGACGACGGGCGGAGGCAATCAGCCCCAGCATTTT
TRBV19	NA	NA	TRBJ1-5	CASSSGWDNQPQHF	TGTGCCAGTAGTTCTGGGTGGGACAATCAGCCCCAGCATTTT
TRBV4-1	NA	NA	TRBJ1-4	CASSQDLGAVDEKLFF	TGCGCCAGCAGCCAAGATCTGGGAGCTGTAGATGAAAAACTGTTTTTT
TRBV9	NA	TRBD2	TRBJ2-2	CASSDPSGGGELFF	TGTGCCAGCAGCGACCCCTCGGGGGGCGGGGAGCTGTTTTTT
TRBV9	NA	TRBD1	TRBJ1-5	CASSVDGTDNQPQHF	TGTGCCAGCAGCGTAGACGGGACAGACAATCAGCCCCAGCATTTT
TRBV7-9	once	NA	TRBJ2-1	CASSLETRGYNEQFF	TGTGCCAGCAGCTTAGAGACACGAGGGTATAATGAGCAGTTCTTC
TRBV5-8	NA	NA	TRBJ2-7	CATTQGGDYEQYF	TGTGCCACCACACAGGGGGGGGACTACGAGCAGTACTTC
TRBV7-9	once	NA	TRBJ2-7	CASTFEGSDEQYF	TGTGCCAGCACGTTTGAGGGGTCCGACGAGCAGTACTTC
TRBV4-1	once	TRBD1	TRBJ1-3	CASGGQERNTIYF	TGCGCCAGCGGGGGACAGGAAAGAAACACCATATATTTT
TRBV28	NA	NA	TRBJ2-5	CASSSGVGETQYF	TGTGCCAGCAGTTCAGGGGTAGGGGAGACCCAGTACTTC
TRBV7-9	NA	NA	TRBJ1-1	CASSLGGPGANTEAFF	TGTGCCAGCAGCTTAGGAGGGCCGGGGGCGAACACTGAAGCTTTCTTT
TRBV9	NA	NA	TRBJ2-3	CASSVGGLDTDTQYF	TGTGCCAGCAGCGTCGGGGGGCTTGACACAGATACGCAGTATTTT